The 14 T cell receptor beta chains in this list originate from one sample, sequenced in a study of blood T cell repertoires in COVID-19. Produced via immunoSEQ multiplex PCR; TCRdb's table is partial and in-frame only. Altogether 150,000 to 250,000 clones are present, approximately 84% being singletons, with the ten largest covering about 6.9%. Material: peripheral blood. Receptors originate from a human donor with acute or convalescent COVID-19. The donor label of this sample is uncertain.

This clone was counted only a few times. The chain uses TRBV19 and TRBJ1-5; TRBD1 might be the D (6 bases). The CDR3 spans 15 residues. Trimming cost V 4 bases and J 4 bases, with 14 bases left between them. Germline CDR1 is LNHDA and CDR2 is SQIVND (reference sequence). As DNA, the CDR3 is TGTGCCAGTAGTACTTCTCGGCAGGGGAATCAGCCCCAGCATTTT. Protein product: CASSTSRQGNQPQHF.

This chain joins TRBV10-3 and TRBJ2-1; 8 bases are a match to TRBD2. CDR1 is ENHRY and CDR2 is SYGVKD in the germline V gene. The CDR3 spans 11 residues. V trimming: 4 bases; J trimming: 10 bases; junction bases outside the gene matches: 0. CDR3 coding DNA: TGTGCCATCAGTGGCGGGGGGGAGCAGTTCTTC. It specifies CAISGGGEQFF.

J is TRBJ2-7 and V is TRBV7-2, with 9 bases aligning to TRBD1. The V gene's germline CDR1 is SGHTA and CDR2 FQGNSA. This CDR3 is built from 15 residues. The V segment lost 4 bases and the J segment 6 bases; nucleotides outside the gene matches: 10. CDR3 in amino acids: CASSSQGTGSTEQYF. CDR3 DNA sequence: TGTGCCAGCAGCTCACAGGGGACAGGGTCTACCGAGCAGTACTTC. The variable domain in full, with the rest retrieved from reference TRBV7-2 and TRBJ2-7, is GAGVSQSPSNKVTEKGKDVELRCDPISGHTALYWYRQSLGQGLEFLIYFQGNSAPDKSGLPSDRFSAERTGGSVSTLTIQRTQQEDSAVYLCASSSQGTGSTEQYFGPGTRLTVT.

This clone was counted a few times. The V and J genes are TRBV7-8 and TRBJ1-5; D is perhaps TRBD1 (6 bases). V was pared by 0 bases and J by 6 bases, with 12 bases between. The CDR3 is 15 residues long. Germline CDR1 is SGHVS and CDR2 is FQNEAQ. The CDR3: CASSLATGVLQPQHF. The CDR3 nucleotides are TGTGCCAGCAGCTTAGCGACAGGCGTCCTTCAGCCCCAGCATTTT. Drawing the rest from reference TRBV7-8 and TRBJ1-5, the complete variable domain is GAGVSQSPRYKVAKRGQDVALRCDPISGHVSLFWYQQALGQGPEFLTYFQNEAQLDKSGLPSDRFFAERPEGSVSTLKIQRTQQEDSAVYLCASSLATGVLQPQHFGDGTRLSIL.

The V and J genes are TRBV9 and TRBJ2-7, with TRBD2 identical over 12 bases. After removal of 3 bases from V and 5 bases from J, the junction contained 3 bases not matched to a gene. This CDR3 contains 14 residues. Germline CDR1 reads SGDLS; CDR2 reads YYNGEE. The DNA for the CDR3 is TGTGCCAGCAGCGAGGGACTAGCGGGCCACGAGCAGTACTTC. It encodes CASSEGLAGHEQYF.

This clone was found a few times. The V and J genes are TRBV27 and TRBJ2-7, with 8 bases identical to TRBD1. This CDR3 comprises 13 residues. CDR1 and CDR2 from the germline V gene are MNHEY and SMNVEV (reference sequence). V was pared by 5 bases and J by 4 bases, with 4 bases of the junction left unmatched. The CDR3 here is CASSRQGAYEQYF. CDR3 coding DNA: TGTGCCAGCAGTAGGCAGGGGGCTTACGAGCAGTACTTC.

The J gene is TRBJ2-5, the V gene TRBV19, with a weak D call TRBD2 (7 bases). Germline loops: CDR1 LNHDA, CDR2 SQIVND (reference sequence). This CDR3 region has 14 residues. Trimming took off 8 bases at V and 4 bases at J, with 17 bases between the two ends. The CDR3 reads CASGFGGLGETQYF. In DNA form, the CDR3 reads TGTGCCAGTGGGTTCGGGGGGCTAGGAGAGACCCAGTACTTC.

This rearrangement joins TRBV5-1 to TRBJ1-4, with TRBD1 identical over 9 bases. The ends lost 4 bases at V and 6 bases at J; junction bases unmatched: 4. Per germline, CDR1 SGHRS and CDR2 YFSETQ. The CDR3 extends over 14 amino acids. CDR3 residues: CASSPGQGHEKLFF. In DNA, the CDR3 is TGCGCCAGCAGCCCGGGACAGGGTCATGAAAAACTGTTTTTT.

There are a few counts of this clone. This chain's CDR3 is CASSLGGRHTGELFF. CDR3 bases: TGTGCCAGCAGCTTAGGCGGGAGGCACACCGGGGAGCTGTTTTTT. The chain employs TRBV7-3 and TRBJ2-2; 8 bases agree with TRBD2. This CDR3 comprises 15 residues. V was pared by 2 bases and J by 3 bases, with 2 bases of the junction left unmatched. From germline, CDR1 is SGHTA and CDR2 FQGTGA.

The chain carries TRBV30 and TRBJ2-7; TRBD1 might be the D (6 bases). The CDR3 covers 12 residues. CDR1 and CDR2 from the germline V gene are GTSNPN and SVGIG (reference sequence). The V gene lost 8 bases and the J gene lost 2 bases, with 13 bases spanning the gap. The CDR3, as DNA: TGTGCCGGAAACACAGGGCCCTACGAGCAGTACTTC. Its translation is CAGNTGPYEQYF.

This chain uses TRBV7-2 with TRBJ2-3, with 11 positions matching TRBD2. The germline CDR1 and CDR2 sequences are SGHTA and FQGNSA. With 3 bases clipped from V and 3 bases from J, the junction kept 11 bases outside the gene matches. This CDR3 contains 18 residues. In DNA, the CDR3 is TGTGCCAGCAGCTTGACCCGGCGGACTAGCGGGCTAACAGATACGCAGTATTTT. Its translation is CASSLTRRTSGLTDTQYF.

In this sample, this clone turned up once. This chain joins TRBV4-1 and TRBJ1-4; no definite D call. From germline, CDR1 is MGHRA and CDR2 YSYEKL. This CDR3 region has 14 residues. Trimming cost V 4 bases and J 3 bases, with 9 bases left between them. The CDR3 nucleotides read TGCGCCAGCAGCCCCGTCCGGGCTAATGAAAAACTGTTTTTT. Protein sequence: CASSPVRANEKLFF.

The chain has TRBV24-1 and TRBJ2-2; 11 bases are a match to TRBD1. Germline values: CDR1 KGHDR, CDR2 SFDVKD. The CDR3 is made up of 16 amino acids. V shed 4 bases and J 7 bases; nucleotides not matched to a gene: 7. The CDR3 DNA reads TGTGCCACCAGTGACCCAGGACAGGGGGCGAACGGGGAGCTGTTTTTT. Translation: CATSDPGQGANGELFF.

The chain joins TRBV18 to TRBJ2-5; 7 nucleotides match TRBD2. Germline CDR1 KGHSH, CDR2 LQKENI. The CDR3 has 18 residues. Losses at the gene ends were 2 bases for V and 0 bases for J; bases not matched to a gene: 12. The CDR3 spells CASSPLPLAPSYQETQYF. For the CDR3, the DNA is TGTGCCAGCTCACCATTACCACTAGCGCCGTCGTACCAAGAGACCCAGTACTTC.